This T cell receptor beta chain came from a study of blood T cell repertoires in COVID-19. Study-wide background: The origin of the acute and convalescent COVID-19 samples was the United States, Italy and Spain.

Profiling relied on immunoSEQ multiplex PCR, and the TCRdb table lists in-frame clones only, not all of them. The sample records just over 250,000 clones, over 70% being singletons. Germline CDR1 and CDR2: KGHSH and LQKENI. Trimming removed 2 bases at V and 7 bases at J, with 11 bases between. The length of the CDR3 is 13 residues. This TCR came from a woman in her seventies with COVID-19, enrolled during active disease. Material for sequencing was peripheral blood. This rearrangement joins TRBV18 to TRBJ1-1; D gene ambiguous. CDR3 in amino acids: CASSPARYDEAFF. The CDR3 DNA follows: TGTGCCAGCTCACCAGCCAGATACGATGAAGCTTTCTTT.